This T cell receptor (beta chain) was observed in a study of Graves' ophthalmopathy and Graves' hyperthyroidism. The TCR beta CDR3 regions underwent amplification from RNA transcripts. RT-PCR in the first round used HTBI primers; a second-round multiplex PCR followed. TCRdb recomputed calls from the multiplex PCR reads with MiXCR, one row per CDR3 protein. The sample lists a few hundred thousand distinct CDR3 sequences; about 15% were seen once. This clonotype was seen a few times. The ends lost 2 bases at V and 0 bases at J; junction bases unmatched: 13. CDR1 and CDR2 (germline): MGHRA, YSYEKL. The CDR3 totals 19 residues.

The clonotype originates from an adult woman with stable Graves' hyperthyroidism. The sequenced sample consisted of peripheral blood. The gene calls are TRBV4-1 and TRBJ2-7, with 10 bases lining up with TRBD2. The CDR3 region has the DNA TGCGCCAGCAGCCAAATTCCGGGACTAGCGCCCAAACTCTCCTACGAGCAGTACTTC. This translates into CASSQIPGLAPKLSYEQYF.